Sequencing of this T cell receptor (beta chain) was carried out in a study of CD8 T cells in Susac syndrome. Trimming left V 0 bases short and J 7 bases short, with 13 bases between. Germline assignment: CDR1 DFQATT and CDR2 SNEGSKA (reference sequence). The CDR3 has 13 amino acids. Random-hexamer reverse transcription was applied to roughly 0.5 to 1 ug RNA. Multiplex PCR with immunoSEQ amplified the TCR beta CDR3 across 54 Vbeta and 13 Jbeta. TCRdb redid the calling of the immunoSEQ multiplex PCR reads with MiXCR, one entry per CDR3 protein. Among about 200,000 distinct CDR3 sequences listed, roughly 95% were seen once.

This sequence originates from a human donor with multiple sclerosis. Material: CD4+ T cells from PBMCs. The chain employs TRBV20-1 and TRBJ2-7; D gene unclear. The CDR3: CSARESTDGEQYF. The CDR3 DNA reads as TGCAGTGCTAGAGAGTCAACGGACGGGGAGCAGTACTTC.